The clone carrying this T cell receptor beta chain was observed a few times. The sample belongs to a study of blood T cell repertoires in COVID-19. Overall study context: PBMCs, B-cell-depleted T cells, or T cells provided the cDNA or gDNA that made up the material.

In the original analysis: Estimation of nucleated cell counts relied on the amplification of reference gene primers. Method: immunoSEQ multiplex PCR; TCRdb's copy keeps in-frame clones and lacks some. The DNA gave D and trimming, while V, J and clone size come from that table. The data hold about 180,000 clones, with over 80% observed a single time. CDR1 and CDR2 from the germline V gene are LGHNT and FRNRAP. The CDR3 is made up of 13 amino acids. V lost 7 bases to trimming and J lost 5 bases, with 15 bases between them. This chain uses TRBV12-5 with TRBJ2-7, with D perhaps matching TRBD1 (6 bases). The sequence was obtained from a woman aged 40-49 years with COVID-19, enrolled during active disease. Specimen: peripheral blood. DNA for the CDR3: TGTGCTAGTGCCATGAGGGGGAGCGACGAGCAGTACTTC. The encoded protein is CASAMRGSDEQYF.